This TCR beta chain appears in the sequencing data of a study of identical twins (TCRdb year 2016). Notes on the research overall: To test whether fetal clonotypes persist, the study used deep sequencing on TCR alpha and beta repertoires from monozygotic twins, unrelated adults of various ages, and cord blood. To rule out contamination, the twin experiments were replicated at different times with different library preparation protocols.

Study-wide conclusions, independent of this receptor: Because the same donors could not be followed over many years, conclusions were based on cross-sectional statistical analysis. The excess sharing between twins in beta out-of-frame sequences was weaker because fewer shared sequences reduced the signal-to-noise ratio. In monozygotic twins, out-of-frame TCR alpha sharing was systematically underestimated by recombination models, although the models agreed with sharing between unrelated individuals. Compared with coincidental sharing between unrelated individuals, an excess of low generation-probability sequences was observed among out-of-frame TCR alpha sequences shared between twins. Zero-insertion analyses could be partly confounded by invariant T cells such as MAIT and iNKT, although diverse VJ usage argued against such confounding for most clonotypes. Abundant cord blood beta clonotypes had fewer insertions, young adult naive repertoires showed a similar but weaker trend, and memory repertoires showed no such trend.

Regarding this clonotype: The antigen it binds to is not known. No quality values exist for individual bases; no much larger clone is one base distant.

Every donor was a healthy Caucasian. Three pairs of female monozygotic twins, all aged about 18 to 30 years, were included in the twin cohort. Positive isolation kits from Invitrogen were used to isolate the CD4+ and CD8+ T cell populations. Receptors were amplified or captured by 5' RACE. Sequencing was carried out with an Illumina HiSeq 2000. A universal primer binding site was added through template switching, and the final cDNA carried a unique molecular identifier so that TCR cDNA molecules could be counted accurately. Specific primers in the conserved constant-segment region were used to synthesize first-strand cDNA for the TCR alpha and beta chains. To control for contamination, every cDNA library was double barcoded, receiving both a SMART-Mk sample barcode and Illumina barcodes. TruSeq adapter sequences, together with Illumina sample barcodes, were added in two successive PCR steps. The Illumina HiSeq platform was used with custom primers to sequence TCR alpha and beta cDNA libraries. The authors processed their data as follows. MiGEC was used to process raw reads and extract unique molecular identifiers, and MiXCR was used to find CDR3 positions. For each individual, recombination models were inferred using an EM algorithm with the repgenHMM and IGoR tools. The tcR package in R was used for shared clonotype analysis, with sharing normalized by the product of cloneset sizes. Out-of-frame nonproductive sequences were analyzed to study raw recombination free of thymic and clonal selection effects. TCRdb reprocessed the public reads (quality trimming at Q25 with fastp, clone calling with MiXCR) and kept in-frame beta chains. Entries that share a CDR3 protein sequence are merged under the most common genes and DNA. The V and J calls shown here were made by TCRdb, not taken from the authors' results. The sample table contains about 340,000 distinct CDR3 sequences; only one count was recorded for 12% of them. 6% to 9% of the sample rests with the top ten.

The CDR3 has 14 amino acids, counting the end cysteine and phenylalanine. Here the CDR3 DNA is all that survives: 42 bases in frame from base 1. V is pared back by 5 bases and J by 3 bases, with 14 bases lying between the germline termini. The germline V gene encodes CDR1 MGHDK and CDR2 SYGVNS. This same sample was also taken into another study, of yellow fever vaccine responses in identical twins. The other study reports the following: The authors reported that the T cell response to vaccination in identical twins appeared partly convergent and partly personalized. Focusing on identical twins, the study followed the T cell clones that responded to the vaccine, and did so with precision.

Sequencing was carried out using CD8+ T cells sorted from blood. This clonotype was obtained from a woman aged 18 to 35 in good health. The chain links TRBV25-1 with TRBJ2-7; perhaps TRBD2 is the D gene, with 5 bases matching. The base sequence is TGTGCCAGCAGTCCGCAGCGGCCCATCTACGAGCAGTACTTC. It encodes CASSPQRPIYEQYF.